The 12 T cell receptor beta chains below were found in one sample sequenced in a study of cytomegalovirus exposure and HLA in healthy donors listed by TCRdb under 2017. Library prep was done by the immunoSEQ multiplex PCR assay. For the multiplex PCR, a mixture combining 60 forward primers for TCR Vbeta segments and 13 reverse primers for TCR Jbeta segments was used. Here the immuneACCESS table is served through TCRdb, limited to in-frame sequences with V and J called. Missing clones are a known gap in these copies; in checked studies unresolved V genes cover under half, and the rest lacks a known reason. The sample table holds fewer than 200,000 clones, of which around 86% were seen once. The leading ten clones occupy 1.9% of the sample. What was sequenced was PBMCs. These TCRs come from a human donor in good health.

The chain has TRBV5-1 and TRBJ1-2; 9 nucleotides agree with TRBD1. Trimming at V came to 6 bases and at J to 7 bases, leaving 7 bases not matched to a gene. Per germline, CDR1 SGHRS and CDR2 YFSETQ. The CDR3 spans 13 residues. CDR3 bases: TGCGCCAGCATCGAGGGACAGGGAGGTGGCTACACCTTC. Residues: CASIEGQGGGYTF.

The chain uses TRBV5-1 and TRBJ1-2; perhaps TRBD1 as D (6 bases). CDR1 and CDR2 (germline): SGHRS, YFSETQ. V was clipped by 7 bases and J by 0 bases, with 13 bases between them. CDR3 size: 14 residues. CDR3 DNA sequence: TGCGCCAGCTCCGGGGGGCAACCTAACTATGGCTACACCTTC. This codes for CASSGGQPNYGYTF.

As to this clone: Other DNA sequences in the sample encode the same CDR3. The chain has TRBV7-2 and TRBJ2-3; D is unresolved. Trimming removed 1 base from V and 2 bases from J, with 10 bases in between. Germline V gene lookup returns CDR1 SGHTA and CDR2 FQGNSA. This CDR3 is 15 amino acids long. CDR3 sequence: CASSLDGTTTDTQYF. CDR3 bases: TGTGCCAGCAGCTTAGACGGAACTACCACAGATACGCAGTATTTT.

This clone was seen only once. This chain uses TRBV13 with TRBJ2-7; D not resolved. The ends were cut back, 5 bases at V and 2 bases at J, with 13 bases in the middle. The CDR3 runs to 14 residues. Germline V gene lookup returns CDR1 PRHDT and CDR2 FYEKMQ (reference sequence). Here the CDR3 reads CASSPRAITYEQYF. The CDR3, as DNA: TGTGCCAGCAGCCCCCGAGCGATTACCTACGAGCAGTACTTC. Full variable domain (remainder filled in from reference TRBV13 and TRBJ2-7): AAGVIQSPRHLIKEKRETATLKCYPIPRHDTVYWYQQGPGQDPQFLISFYEKMQSDKGSIPDRFSAQQFSDYHSELNMSSLELGDSALYFCASSPRAITYEQYFGPGTRLTVT.

The V gene is TRBV7-3, the J gene TRBJ2-1; 8 bases are a match to TRBD2. V trimming: 5 bases; J trimming: 8 bases; junction bases outside the gene matches: 8. The CDR3 sequence is 14 residues long. CDR1 SGHTA and CDR2 FQGTGA come from the germline V gene. The CDR3 DNA is TGTGCCAGCAGCCCAGGGACTAGATCTGATGAGCAGTTCTTC. It codes for CASSPGTRSDEQFF.

The chain combines TRBV5-6 with TRBJ2-5; 8 bases line up with TRBD2. The J call may be wrong; the DNA end is better matched by TRBJ2-7. Germline V gene lookup returns CDR1 SGHDT and CDR2 YYEEEE. The CDR3 runs 16 residues. This CDR3 is CASSPIRGGSSYEQYF. In DNA, the CDR3 is TGTGCCAGCAGCCCAATCCGGGGGGGAAGCTCCTACGAGCAGTACTTC.

The rearrangement uses TRBV9 and TRBJ2-1; 9 bases fit TRBD2. This CDR3 comprises 14 residues. V trimming: 7 bases; J trimming: 8 bases; junction bases outside the gene matches: 10. CDR1 is SGDLS and CDR2 is YYNGEE in the germline V gene. The CDR3 protein is CASRPGLAFDEQFF. The CDR3 DNA reads as TGTGCCAGCCGACCGGGACTAGCTTTCGATGAGCAGTTCTTC.

The chain recombines TRBV18 with TRBJ1-1; D gene unclear. V lost 6 bases and J lost 4, with 27 bases in between. CDR1 and CDR2 (germline): KGHSH, LQKENI. CDR3 length: 18 residues. This CDR3 is CASSSSGTGSAFSTEAFF. The CDR3 DNA reads as TGTGCCAGCTCTTCCAGCGGTACCGGGTCAGCCTTCTCCACTGAAGCTTTCTTT.

V gene TRBV11-2 combines with J gene TRBJ2-3; 10 bases align to TRBD2. Germline values: CDR1 SGHAT, CDR2 FQNNGV. The CDR3 is made up of 17 amino acids. V lost 6 bases to trimming and J lost 2 bases; unmatched junction nucleotides: 11. The CDR3 DNA reads as TGTGCCAGCAGACCTTCAACTAGCGGGGACTACACAGATACGCAGTATTTT. It translates to CASRPSTSGDYTDTQYF.

The chain employs TRBV9 and TRBJ1-6, with D tentatively TRBD1 (6 bases). The CDR3 has 15 residues. Germline V CDR1 and CDR2: SGDLS, YYNGEE. The V and J ends lost 3 bases and 0 bases respectively, with 7 bases between them. The CDR3 DNA reads TGTGCCAGCAGCGCAGGGGACTCCTATAATTCACCCCTCCACTTT. Residues: CASSAGDSYNSPLHF.

The table lists this clone with a count of one. This rearrangement joins TRBV6-4 to TRBJ2-7; TRBD1 might be the D (6 bases). CDR3 length: 14 amino acids. Trimming took off 5 bases at V and 4 bases at J, with 15 bases between the two ends. Germline V gene sequence: CDR1 MRHNA, CDR2 SNTAGT. As DNA, the CDR3 is TGTGCCAGCAGTCCGGATGCAGGGGCTTACGAGCAGTACTTC. Its translation is CASSPDAGAYEQYF.

The chain has TRBV20-1 and TRBJ2-7; perhaps TRBD2 as D (5 bases). CDR3 size: 11 residues. Per the germline V gene, CDR1 is DFQATT and CDR2 is SNEGSKA (reference sequence). CDR3 residues: CSGTSLYEQYF. CDR3 coding DNA: TGCAGCGGTACTAGTCTCTACGAGCAGTACTTC.